This T cell receptor beta chain was sequenced in a study of CD8 T cells in Susac syndrome. Per the germline V gene, CDR1 is DFQATT and CDR2 is SNEGSKA (reference sequence). CDR3 length equals 14 residues. Trimming took off 3 bases at V and 4 bases at J, with 10 bases between the two ends. Random hexamers primed reverse transcription of 0.5 to 1 ug RNA. In TCRdb, the immunoSEQ multiplex PCR reads were re-called with MiXCR into one record per CDR3 protein. The sample holds about 100,000 distinct CDR3 sequences; about 96% are singletons and the top ten take less than 0.35%. The V and J genes are TRBV20-1 and TRBJ1-6, with a tentative D call TRBD1 (5 bases). Sequenced input: CD8+ T cells from PBMCs. This sequence originates from a human donor with Susac syndrome. CDR3 region: CSASAGPYNSPLHF. In nucleotides, the CDR3 is TGCAGTGCTAGCGCAGGGCCATATAATTCACCCCTCCACTTT.